This T cell receptor (beta chain) came from a study of tumor-infiltrating lymphocytes in primary liver carcinoma (dated by TCRdb to about 2017). Looking at the study overall: About five patients with histopathologically diagnosed primary liver carcinoma underwent surgical resection in China between November 2015 and 2016. Of the five patients, three men and two women aged 30 to 69 years, four had hepatocellular carcinoma and one had combined HCC and intrahepatic cholangiocarcinoma. Across five regions of each liver tumor, along with adjacent normal tissue and blood, the study brought together TCRbeta repertoire sequencing, expression microarrays and whole-exome sequencing. The five patients had tumors of stage T1-T3 N0M0, with maximum diameters ranging from roughly 4.2 to 10 cm. Samples yielded roughly 3.5 to 8 million productive TCRbeta reads; read depth did not differ significantly between tissue types. Reproducibility between technical replicate repertoires was high, with correlation coefficients above 0.95 and mean shared-clone rates roughly 0.86. A total of some 35 specimens from 5 patients underwent TCRbeta repertoire sequencing, comprising around 25 tumor regions, 5 adjacent noncancerous liver tissues and 5 peripheral blood samples. The full study reports these points: Only the TCR beta chain was sequenced, which likely underestimates true repertoire diversity because unpaired alpha chains were not captured. Repertoire overlap was found to be higher between tumor regions (mean approximately 35%) than between tumor-adjacent (roughly 17%) or tumor-blood (14%) pairs, consistent with antigen-driven expansion. With just a handful of patients in the study, the authors point out that the findings should be validated in a larger study. The top 250 clones accounted for a significantly greater share of the repertoire in tumors than in blood (p = 0.039). Bulk unsorted samples precluded comparing CD4+ and CD8+ T cell repertoires.

About this clonotype itself: Its cognate antigen has yet to be identified. It may be a read error: a sequence one base away is much more abundant. The CDR3 carries no conserved terminal phenylalanine or tryptophan, so it likely arises from a read error.

The CDR3 is 14 amino acids long, termini counted. The kept DNA is CDR3 alone, 42 bases in frame from the first base. The germline ends are 14 bases apart after V is trimmed by 0 bases and J by 7 bases. CDR1 and CDR2, per the germline V gene, are SQVTM and ANQGSEA. Blood RNA was extracted from unsorted whole blood with TRIzol reagent; germline DNA came from the DNeasy Blood & Tissue kit. Chronic HBV infection was present in the patients, and the patients were treatment-naive at sampling. Around 3.6 milliliters of peripheral blood were collected into K2EDTA tubes before surgery. Using a constant-region primer and ProtoScript II reverse transcriptase, TCRbeta-specific cDNA was reverse-transcribed from 450 to 650 ng total RNA. Construction of the TCRbeta libraries relied on three nested rounds of multiplex PCR, following a slightly modified ARM-PCR procedure. Multiplex TRBV1-TRBV30 forward primers and a Cbeta reverse primer were used in the first two PCR rounds, each of which was run for 9 to 11 cycles. Sample barcodes and Illumina adapters were added in a final 25-cycle PCR with Deep VentR polymerase. Before sequencing, amplicons of 200-500 bp were purified from gel using a QIAquick gel extraction kit. The TCRbeta amplicons were sequenced with 250-bp paired-end reads on an Illumina HiSeq 2500. The original methods were these. To recover full CDR3 sequences, reads were quality-trimmed using Trimmomatic v0.33 and paired reads were then merged using FLASH v1.2.11. MiGEC v1.2.1b assigned V, D and J germline segments to the rearranged TCRbeta sequences. Clonotype statistics and Shannon-Wiener diversity indices were computed with VDJtools v1.0.0. To reduce sampling bias, subsequent analyses other than the diversity analysis used only the 250 most abundant clonotypes in each sample. Clones were called with MiXCR by TCRdb after fastp trimmed the public reads at Q25, and only in-frame beta chains were retained. Every entry covers one CDR3 protein and lists the most common genes and DNA from its rows. Clone size and V and J calls follow TCRdb, not the original study. The sample has approximately 310,000 distinct CDR3 sequences on record, 65% of them singletons. The ten largest account for around 9.5% of the sample.

Recombination connected TRBV29-1 to TRBJ2-3, with no D gene named confidently. Sequences were obtained from peripheral blood. The clonotype comes from a man aged 40-50 years with primary liver carcinoma and hepatitis B virus infection. CDR3 loop: CSVEDMVNFNTQYY. The sequence in DNA is TGCAGCGTTGAAGATATGGTTAATTTTAATACGCAGTATTAT.